Shown below are 5 T cell receptor beta chains from a single sample sequenced in a study of PD-1 blockade in classical Hodgkin lymphoma (dated by TCRdb to the early 2020s). The library was generated by the immunoSEQ multiplex PCR assay. This is the immuneACCESS table as TCRdb keeps it, with only in-frame sequences that have V and J called. A part of the clones is gone; compared with another copy, unresolved V genes explain less than half, and the rest is unexplained. A total of approximately 44,000 clones appear in this sample, approximately 83% of them only once. Together, the top ten hold about 20% of the sample. Per the publication, the time point label means: cycle 1 day 1 (C1D1), immediately before nivolumab initiation. Every trial patient had relapsed after autologous stem cell transplantation, and cohorts A, B and C differed in prior brentuximab vedotin exposure. The specimen comprised peripheral blood mononuclear cells (PBMCs), sampled at baseline. The receptors derive from a human donor with classical Hodgkin lymphoma.

In its sample, this clone was seen a few times. The chain recombines TRBV9 with TRBJ2-1; 12 bases agree with TRBD2. The trim removed 3 bases at V and 7 bases at J, leaving 8 bases unmatched. There are 16 residues in the CDR3. The germline gives CDR1 SGDLS, CDR2 YYNGEE. The CDR3 sequence is CASSDVLAGGPNEQFF. CDR3 in DNA: TGTGCCAGCAGCGACGTTCTAGCGGGAGGGCCTAATGAGCAGTTCTTC. Variable domain in full (rest from reference TRBV9 and TRBJ2-1): DSGVTQTPKHLITATGQRVTLRCSPRSGDLSVYWYQQSLDQGLQFLIQYYNGEERAKGNILERFSAQQFPDLHSELNLSSLELGDSALYFCASSDVLAGGPNEQFFGPGTRLTVL.

About this clone: In the same sample, other DNA sequences code for this CDR3. The chain links TRBV27 to TRBJ1-2, with D perhaps TRBD1 (5 bases). V dropped 3 bases and J dropped 4 bases, with 12 bases sitting between them. This CDR3 contains 14 residues. The germline V gene encodes CDR1 MNHEY and CDR2 SMNVEV (reference sequence). CDR3 in amino acids: CASSFLGGGYGYTF. The DNA of the CDR3 is TGTGCCAGCAGTTTCCTCGGGGGGGGCTATGGCTACACCTTC.

The chain combines TRBV7-9 with TRBJ2-6; D possibly corresponds to TRBD1 (6 bases). The CDR3 consists of 17 residues. Germline CDR1 is SEHNR and CDR2 is FQNEAQ (reference sequence). With 1 base removed from V and 3 bases from J, the gap between germline ends came to 13 bases. CDR3 region: CASSLGHRVSGANVLTF. In nucleotides, the CDR3 is TGTGCCAGCAGCTTAGGGCACAGGGTTAGTGGGGCCAACGTCCTGACTTTC.

The chain has TRBV4-1 and TRBJ1-1; D is undetermined. Germline CDR1 and CDR2: MGHRA and YSYEKL. This CDR3 is built from 12 residues. V was clipped by 2 bases and J by 3 bases, with 4 bases between them. The CDR3 reads CASSQQDTEAFF. As DNA, the CDR3 is TGCGCCAGCAGCCAACAGGACACTGAAGCTTTCTTT.

The chain couples TRBV5-6 to TRBJ1-5; 7 bases agree with TRBD1. Trimming removed 3 bases from V and 5 bases from J; junction bases left unmatched: 2. CDR3 length: 13 residues. Germline V gene data show CDR1 as SGHDT and CDR2 as YYEEEE. The CDR3 loop is CASSYTGDQPQHF. The CDR3 bases are TGTGCCAGCAGCTATACAGGGGATCAGCCCCAGCATTTT.